This T cell receptor (beta chain) was obtained from a study of T-cell memory formation after mild COVID-19. Study overall: Clusters were largely donor specific. Study results and caveats: Clones shrinking from day 15 to 85 showed even CD4/CD8 mixes; later expanders tilted CD4+.

Via MiXCR, TCRdb re-called the 5' RACE reads, giving one row per CDR3 protein. The sample has 220,000 or so distinct CDR3 sequences, 9.5% seen once. The germline CDR1 and CDR2 sequences are SEHNR and FQNEAQ (reference sequence). V lost 5 bases and J lost 3, with 19 bases in between. The CDR3 is 16 amino acids. As for this clonotype: What it binds is unknown.

Sequenced material: PBMCs or a T cell subset sorted from them (not recorded which). This rearrangement joins TRBV7-9 to TRBJ1-2, with unresolved D. The origin of this receptor is a young man who had mild COVID-19 (a few samples of this study predate the infection). Cell type and time point are not known. CDR3 in amino acids: CASSPRQASSDYGYTF. The CDR3 DNA follows: TGTGCCAGCAGCCCGAGGCAGGCCAGTTCGGACTATGGCTACACCTTC.